The 19 T cell receptor beta chains presented below share a single source sample, sequenced in a study of T cell responses to AZD1222 COVID-19 vaccine. Profiled with immunoSEQ multiplex PCR; TCRdb holds only in-frame clones, not every one. The sample has about 120,000 clones, 70% to 90% seen once. The input for sequencing was peripheral blood, taken on day 0 of MenACWY control vaccination. These receptors were collected from an adult in good health.

The chain recombines TRBV7-9 with TRBJ1-2; D gene uncertain. The CDR3 spans 12 residues. Germline V gene data show CDR1 as SEHNR and CDR2 as FQNEAQ (reference sequence). V was clipped by 5 bases and J by 8 bases, with 12 bases between them. CDR3 nucleotides: TGTGCCAGCAGCCCCAGGCCCACAGGCTACACCTTC. Encoded protein: CASSPRPTGYTF.

The chain uses TRBV27 and TRBJ2-2; D unclear. The CDR3 has 16 amino acids. Germline CDR1 is MNHEY and CDR2 is SMNVEV (reference sequence). Between the trimmed V and J ends, which lost 1 base and 5 bases, there was a span of 14 bases. The CDR3 reads CASSLWVGLGTGELFF. The DNA for the CDR3 is TGTGCCAGCAGTTTATGGGTGGGCCTGGGGACCGGGGAGCTGTTTTTT.

The chain links TRBV20-1 to TRBJ1-5; 7 nucleotides line up with TRBD1. Trimming removed 3 bases from V and 0 bases from J; junction bases left unmatched: 8. The CDR3 sequence is 16 residues long. Germline lookup yields CDR1 DFQATT and CDR2 SNEGSKA (reference sequence). In DNA, the CDR3 is TGCAGTGCTAGTATCAGGGGGGACAATAGCAATCAGCCCCAGCATTTT. Amino acid sequence: CSASIRGDNSNQPQHF.

The gene calls are TRBV19 and TRBJ1-2; D gene unclear. Trimming pared 3 bases from V and 8 bases from J, leaving 19 bases between. Germline values: CDR1 LNHDA, CDR2 SQIVND (reference sequence). CDR3 length equals 15 residues. Written as DNA, the CDR3 is TGTGCCAGTAGTATCAGCAGGCTTTCCCAGTCAGGCTACACCTTC. Its translation: CASSISRLSQSGYTF.

The count of this clone is one. V and J are TRBV4-3 and TRBJ2-1, with D maybe TRBD1 (6 bases). With 0 bases removed from V and 0 bases from J, the gap between germline ends came to 18 bases. Germline CDR1 LGHNA, CDR2 YSLEER. This CDR3 is built from 19 residues. The CDR3 nucleotides read TGCGCCAGCAGCCAAGATGGGGTCAGAGGCAGGGGCTCCTACAATGAGCAGTTCTTC. Protein product: CASSQDGVRGRGSYNEQFF.

The V gene is TRBV5-1, the J gene TRBJ2-7, with 7 bases that match TRBD1. This CDR3 is built from 17 residues. Germline assignment: CDR1 SGHRS and CDR2 YFSETQ. V lost 0 bases to trimming and J lost 1 base; unmatched junction nucleotides: 10. The CDR3 loop is CASSLGQKHRGSYEQYF. The CDR3 coding sequence is TGCGCCAGCAGCTTGGGTCAGAAGCACAGGGGATCCTACGAGCAGTACTTC.

The gene calls are TRBV27 and TRBJ1-4; a possible D gene is TRBD1 (6 bases). Between the trimmed V and J ends, which lost 10 bases and 4 bases, there was a span of 13 bases. The CDR3 sequence is 13 residues long. Germline values: CDR1 MNHEY, CDR2 SMNVEV (reference sequence). The CDR3 DNA reads as TGTGCCACCGCAGACAGGCGTAATGAAAAACTGTTTTTT. Translated, it gives CATADRRNEKLFF.

This clone was detected only once. The chain couples TRBV9 to TRBJ2-1; D unclear. V shed 3 bases and J shed 5 bases, with 12 bases lying between them. The CDR3 length is 14 residues. Germline V lookup: CDR1 SGDLS, CDR2 YYNGEE. This chain's CDR3 is CASSALPTDNEQFF. The CDR3 DNA sequence: TGTGCCAGCAGCGCGCTCCCGACCGACAATGAGCAGTTCTTC.

The V and J genes are TRBV4-3 and TRBJ1-1; 12 bases align to TRBD1. The V gene end was trimmed by 4 bases and the J gene end by 0 bases; junction bases not matched to a gene: 3. From germline, CDR1 is LGHNA and CDR2 YSLEER. CDR3 length equals 16 residues. The CDR3 sequence: CASSPGTGGLNTEAFF. Here the CDR3 DNA reads TGCGCCAGCAGCCCTGGGACAGGGGGCTTGAACACTGAAGCTTTCTTT.

This chain uses TRBV6-1 with TRBJ2-7; D tentatively fits TRBD1 or TRBD2 (5 bases each). The CDR3 is made up of 13 amino acids. V dropped 3 bases and J dropped 4 bases, with 10 bases sitting between them. Germline V lookup: CDR1 MNHNS, CDR2 SASEGT. The CDR3 DNA is TGTGCCAGCAGTGAGGGACCCATATACGAGCAGTACTTC. As protein: CASSEGPIYEQYF.

This sequence joins TRBV4-3 and TRBJ2-7; TRBD1 matches at 7 bases. CDR1 LGHNA and CDR2 YSLEER come from the germline V gene. V lost 0 bases to trimming and J lost 2 bases; unmatched junction nucleotides: 4. CDR3 length equals 15 residues. The DNA for the CDR3 is TGCGCCAGCAGCCAAGATAGACAGGGAACCTACGAGCAGTACTTC. This translates into CASSQDRQGTYEQYF.

V and J are TRBV9 and TRBJ2-6; 8 bases are a match to TRBD1. With 9 bases clipped from V and 0 bases from J, the junction kept 5 bases outside the gene matches. CDR1 and CDR2 from the germline V gene are SGDLS and YYNGEE. The CDR3 length is 15 residues. The CDR3 nucleotides read TGTGCCACCCCGGACAGGGACTCTGGGGCCAACGTCCTGACTTTC. Protein sequence: CATPDRDSGANVLTF.

The rearrangement joins TRBV6-6 to TRBJ2-2, with a possible D match to TRBD1 (6 bases). The CDR3 extends over 16 amino acids. V lost 4 bases, J lost 1 base, and 13 bases lay in between. Germline V gene lookup returns CDR1 MNHNY and CDR2 SVGAGI (reference sequence). The CDR3 loop reads CASSSPGTLNTGELFF. The CDR3 coding sequence is TGTGCCAGCAGTTCCCCCGGGACACTGAACACCGGGGAGCTGTTTTTT.

This clone is a singleton in its sample. This CDR3 reads CASSLVGQRVYGYTF. The CDR3 region has the DNA TGTGCCAGCAGCTTGGTGGGACAGCGAGTCTATGGCTACACCTTC. The rearrangement joins TRBV5-6 to TRBJ1-2, with 7 positions matching TRBD1. The length of the CDR3 is 15 residues. CDR1 SGHDT and CDR2 YYEEEE come from the germline V gene. The V gene end was trimmed by 0 bases and the J gene end by 4 bases; junction bases not matched to a gene: 6. Full variable domain (missing parts from reference TRBV5-6 and TRBJ1-2): DAGVTQSPTHLIKTRGQQVTLRCSPKSGHDTVSWYQQALGQGPQFIFQYYEEEERQRGNFPDRFSGHQFPNYSSELNVNALLLGDSALYLCASSLVGQRVYGYTFGSGTRLTVV.

The CDR3 protein is CASSVGRGIQYF. CDR3 DNA: TGTGCCAGCAGTGTGGGAAGAGGCATTCAGTACTTC. V and J are TRBV2 and TRBJ2-4; D is unclear. Trimming cost V 4 bases and J 9 bases, with 10 bases left between them. CDR1 is SNHLY and CDR2 is FYNNEI in the germline V gene. The CDR3 is made up of 12 amino acids.

The chain links TRBV2 to TRBJ2-4; tentative D call: TRBD1 (6 bases). CDR3 length equals 12 residues. V lost 4 bases, J lost 7 bases, and 8 bases lay in between. Germline V gene lookup returns CDR1 SNHLY and CDR2 FYNNEI. CDR3 bases: TGTGCCAGCAGTGGGCAGGGGAACATTCAGTACTTC. As protein: CASSGQGNIQYF.

V usage is TRBV11-2 and J usage is TRBJ1-1, with a tentative D call TRBD1 (6 bases). The CDR3 is made up of 15 amino acids. The germline V gene encodes CDR1 SGHAT and CDR2 FQNNGV. V was cut by 6 bases and J by 1 base, with 15 bases left in between. DNA for the CDR3: TGTGCCAGCAGTCGTACACGGGGGGCGAACACTGAAGCTTTCTTT. Amino acids: CASSRTRGANTEAFF. Based on the CDR3 plus reference TRBV11-2 and TRBJ1-1, the full variable domain is EAGVAQSPRYKIIEKRQSVAFWCNPISGHATLYWYQQILGQGPKLLIQFQNNGVVDDSQLPKDRFSAERLKGVDSTLKIQPAKLEDSAVYLCASSRTRGANTEAFFGQGTRLTVV.

J is TRBJ2-1 and V is TRBV27, with 7 bases fitting TRBD1. This CDR3 comprises 16 residues. J lost 6 bases, V lost 6 bases, and 14 bases had no gene match. Germline CDR1 is MNHEY and CDR2 is SMNVEV (reference sequence). In DNA form, the CDR3 reads TGTGCCAGCAGCCTTCGGGACAGTACAATTGGCAATGAGCAGTTCTTC. Its translation: CASSLRDSTIGNEQFF.

The rearrangement links TRBV27 to TRBJ2-1, with TRBD2 identical over 7 bases. This CDR3 region has 14 residues. After removal of 5 bases from V and 5 bases from J, the junction contained 6 bases not matched to a gene. Germline lookup yields CDR1 MNHEY and CDR2 SMNVEV (reference sequence). The CDR3 nucleotides are TGTGCCAGCAGTCCCCTGGGGGGGAACAATGAGCAGTTCTTC. It specifies CASSPLGGNNEQFF.